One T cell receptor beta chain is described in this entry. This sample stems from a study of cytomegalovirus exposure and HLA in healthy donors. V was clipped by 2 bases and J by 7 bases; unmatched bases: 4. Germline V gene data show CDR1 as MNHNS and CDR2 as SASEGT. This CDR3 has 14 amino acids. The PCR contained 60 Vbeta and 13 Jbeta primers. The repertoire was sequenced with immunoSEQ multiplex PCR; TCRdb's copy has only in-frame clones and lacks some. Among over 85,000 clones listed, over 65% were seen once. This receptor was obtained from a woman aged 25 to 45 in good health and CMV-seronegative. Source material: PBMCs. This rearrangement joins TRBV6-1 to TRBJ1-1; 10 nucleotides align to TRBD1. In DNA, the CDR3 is TGTGCCAGCAGTGAACGGGACAGGGGCCGTGAAGCTTTCTTT. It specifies CASSERDRGREAFF.